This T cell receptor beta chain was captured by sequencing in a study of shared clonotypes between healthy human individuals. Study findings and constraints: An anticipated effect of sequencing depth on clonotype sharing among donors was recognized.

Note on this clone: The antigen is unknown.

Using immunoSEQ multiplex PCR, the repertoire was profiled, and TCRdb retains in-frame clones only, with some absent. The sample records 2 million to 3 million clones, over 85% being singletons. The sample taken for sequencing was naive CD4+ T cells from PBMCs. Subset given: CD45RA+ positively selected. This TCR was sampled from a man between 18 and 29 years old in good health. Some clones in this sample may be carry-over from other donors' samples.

The CDR3 sequence is CASSSSSSLSYEQYF. In nucleotides, the CDR3 is TGTGCCAGCAGTTCTTCATCTTCTCTCTCCTACGAGCAGTACTTC. V and J are TRBV28 and TRBJ2-7; D not certain. V shed 4 bases and J shed 0 bases, with 13 bases lying between them. The length of the CDR3 is 15 residues. Germline V CDR1 and CDR2: MDHEN, SYDVKM.